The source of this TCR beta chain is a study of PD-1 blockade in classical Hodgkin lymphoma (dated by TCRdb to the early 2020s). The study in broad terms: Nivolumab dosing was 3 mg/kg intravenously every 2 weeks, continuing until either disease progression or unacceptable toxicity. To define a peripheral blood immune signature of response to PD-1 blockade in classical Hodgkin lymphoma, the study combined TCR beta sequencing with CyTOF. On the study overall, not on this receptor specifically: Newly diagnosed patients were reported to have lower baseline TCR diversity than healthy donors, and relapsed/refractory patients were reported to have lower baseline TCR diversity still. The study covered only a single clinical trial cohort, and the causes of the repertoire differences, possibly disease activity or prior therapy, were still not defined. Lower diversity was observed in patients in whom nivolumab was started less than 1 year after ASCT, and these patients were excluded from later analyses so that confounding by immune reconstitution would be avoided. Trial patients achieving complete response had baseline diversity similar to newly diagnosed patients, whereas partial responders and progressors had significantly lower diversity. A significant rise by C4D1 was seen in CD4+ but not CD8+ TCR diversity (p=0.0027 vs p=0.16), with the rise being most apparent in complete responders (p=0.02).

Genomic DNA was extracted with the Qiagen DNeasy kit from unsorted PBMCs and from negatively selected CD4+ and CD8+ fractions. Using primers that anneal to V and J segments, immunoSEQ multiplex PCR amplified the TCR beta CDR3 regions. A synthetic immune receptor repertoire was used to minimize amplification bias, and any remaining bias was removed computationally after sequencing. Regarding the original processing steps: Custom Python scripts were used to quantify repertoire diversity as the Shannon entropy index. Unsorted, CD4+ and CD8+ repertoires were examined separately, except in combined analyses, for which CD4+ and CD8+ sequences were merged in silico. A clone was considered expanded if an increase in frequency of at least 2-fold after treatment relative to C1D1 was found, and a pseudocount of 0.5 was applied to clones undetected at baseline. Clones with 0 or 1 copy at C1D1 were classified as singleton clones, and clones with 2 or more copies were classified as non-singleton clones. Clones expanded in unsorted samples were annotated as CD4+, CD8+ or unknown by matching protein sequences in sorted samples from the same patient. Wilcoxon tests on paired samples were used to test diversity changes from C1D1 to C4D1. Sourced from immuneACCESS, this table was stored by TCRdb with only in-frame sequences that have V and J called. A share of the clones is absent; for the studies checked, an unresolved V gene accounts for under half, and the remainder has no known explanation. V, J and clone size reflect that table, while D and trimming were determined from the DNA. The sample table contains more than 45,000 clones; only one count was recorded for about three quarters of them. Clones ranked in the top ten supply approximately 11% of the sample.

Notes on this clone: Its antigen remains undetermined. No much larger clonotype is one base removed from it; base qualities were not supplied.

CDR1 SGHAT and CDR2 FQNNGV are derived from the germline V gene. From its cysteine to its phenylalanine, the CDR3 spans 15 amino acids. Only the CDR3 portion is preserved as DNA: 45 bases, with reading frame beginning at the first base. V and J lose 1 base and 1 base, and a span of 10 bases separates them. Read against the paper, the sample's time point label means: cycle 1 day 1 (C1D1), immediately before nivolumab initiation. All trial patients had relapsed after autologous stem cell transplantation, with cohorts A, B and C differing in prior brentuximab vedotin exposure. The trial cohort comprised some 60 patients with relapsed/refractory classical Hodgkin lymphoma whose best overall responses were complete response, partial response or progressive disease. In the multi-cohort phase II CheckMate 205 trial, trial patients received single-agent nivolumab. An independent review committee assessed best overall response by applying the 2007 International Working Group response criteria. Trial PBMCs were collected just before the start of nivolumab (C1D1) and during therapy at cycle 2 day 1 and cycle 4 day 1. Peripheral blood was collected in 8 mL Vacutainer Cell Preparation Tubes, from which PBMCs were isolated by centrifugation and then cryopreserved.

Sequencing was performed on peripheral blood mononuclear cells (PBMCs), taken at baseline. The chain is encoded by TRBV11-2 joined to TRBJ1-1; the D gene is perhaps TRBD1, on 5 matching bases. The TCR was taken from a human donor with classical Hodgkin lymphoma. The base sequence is TGTGCCAGCAGCTTAGGGGGGTTAAGGAACACTGAAGCTTTCTTT. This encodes CASSLGGLRNTEAFF. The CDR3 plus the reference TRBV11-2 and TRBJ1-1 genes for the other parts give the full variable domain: EAGVAQSPRYKIIEKRQSVAFWCNPISGHATLYWYQQILGQGPKLLIQFQNNGVVDDSQLPKDRFSAERLKGVDSTLKIQPAKLEDSAVYLCASSLGGLRNTEAFFGQGTRLTVV.